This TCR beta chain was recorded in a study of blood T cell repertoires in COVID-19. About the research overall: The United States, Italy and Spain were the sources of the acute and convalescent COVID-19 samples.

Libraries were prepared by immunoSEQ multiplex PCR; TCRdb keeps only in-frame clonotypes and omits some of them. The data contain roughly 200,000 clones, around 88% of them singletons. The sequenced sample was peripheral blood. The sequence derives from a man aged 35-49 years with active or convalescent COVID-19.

The CDR3 here is CASSFTSGTVNTGELFF. The DNA for the CDR3 is TGTGCCAGCAGTTTCACCTCCGGGACAGTGAACACCGGGGAGCTGTTTTTT. V usage is TRBV25-1 and J usage is TRBJ2-2, with 7 nucleotides matching TRBD1. The CDR3 sequence is 17 residues long. The trim removed 5 bases at V and 1 base at J, leaving 10 bases unmatched. CDR1 and CDR2 from the germline V gene are MGHDK and SYGVNS.